This TCR beta chain originates from a study of beta chain features in type 1 diabetes. Study-wide points: When Type 1 diabetes patients were examined, their TCRB CDR3s proved moderately but significantly shorter in all four CD4+ subsets. Shorter templates might be favored by PCR, equally in patients and controls. VDJ junctions in type 1 diabetes patients carried more deletions and fewer insertions. High TCR expression in some cells could lead to their over-representation in cDNA sequencing.

This clone was observed a few times. Its cognate antigen is unknown. Sequencing targeted expressed TCRB transcripts, as all isolated RNA had been reverse transcribed. The read count averaged roughly 4 million across naive, central memory and regulatory T cell samples. Clones were sequenced by immunoSEQ multiplex PCR, and TCRdb holds only the in-frame ones, with some missing. The data hold around 310,000 clones, with about 13% observed a single time. Germline V gene sequence: CDR1 LGHNA, CDR2 YNFKEQ. V lost 3 bases, J lost 5 bases, and 9 bases stayed unmatched. This CDR3 is 16 amino acids long. The rearrangement uses TRBV4-2 and TRBJ2-1; TRBD2 aligns across 8 bases. The specimen sequenced was naive CD4+ T cells from blood. This clonotype was sampled from a woman aged 18-29 years with type 1 diabetes. The CDR3 DNA sequence: TGTGCCAGCAGCCACGCGACTAGCGAGACCCACAATGAGCAGTTCTTC. Translating gives CASSHATSETHNEQFF.